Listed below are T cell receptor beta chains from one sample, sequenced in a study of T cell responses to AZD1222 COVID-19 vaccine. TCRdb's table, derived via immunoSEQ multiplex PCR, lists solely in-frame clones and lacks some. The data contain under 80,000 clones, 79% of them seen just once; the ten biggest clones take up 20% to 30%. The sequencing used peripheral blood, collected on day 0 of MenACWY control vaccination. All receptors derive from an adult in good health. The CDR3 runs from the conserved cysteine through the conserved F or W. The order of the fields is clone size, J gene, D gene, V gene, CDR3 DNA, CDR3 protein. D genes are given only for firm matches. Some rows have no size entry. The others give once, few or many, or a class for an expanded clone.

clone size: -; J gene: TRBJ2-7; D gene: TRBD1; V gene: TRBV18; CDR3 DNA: TGTGCCAGCTCTAACAGGGGGGACTACGAGCAGTACTTC; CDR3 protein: CASSNRGDYEQYF
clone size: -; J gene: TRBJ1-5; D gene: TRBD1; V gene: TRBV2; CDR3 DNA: TGTGCCAGCACCCGGGACAGGGAACAGCCCCAGCATTTT; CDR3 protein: CASTRDREQPQHF
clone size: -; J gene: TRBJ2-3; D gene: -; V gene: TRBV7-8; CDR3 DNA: TGTGCCAGCAGCTTAGACAGGATCCGCACAGATACGCAGTATTTT; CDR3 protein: CASSLDRIRTDTQYF
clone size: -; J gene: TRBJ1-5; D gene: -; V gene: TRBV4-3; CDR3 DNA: TGCGCCAGCAGCCCGACAGTATTCGGCAATCAGCCCCAGCATTTT; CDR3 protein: CASSPTVFGNQPQHF
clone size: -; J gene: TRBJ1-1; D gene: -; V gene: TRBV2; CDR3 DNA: TGTGCCAGCGGACTAATGGCTGAAGCTTTCTTT; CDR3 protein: CASGLMAEAFF
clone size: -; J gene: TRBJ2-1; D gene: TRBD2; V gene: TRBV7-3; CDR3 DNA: TGTGCCAGCAGCCCGACTAGCGGAGGGAGAAATGAGCAGTTCTTC; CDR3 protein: CASSPTSGGRNEQFF
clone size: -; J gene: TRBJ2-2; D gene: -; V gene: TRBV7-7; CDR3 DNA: TGTGCTACCATGCCGAGTACAACTGGAGCCGGGGAGCTGTTTTTT; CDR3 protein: CATMPSTTGAGELFF
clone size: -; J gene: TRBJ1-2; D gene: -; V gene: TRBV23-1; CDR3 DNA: TGCGCCATCCAATTCGCCAGCCCCCTTGCTCTTACCTGCTATGGCTACACCTTC; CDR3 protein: CAIQFASPLALTCYGYTF
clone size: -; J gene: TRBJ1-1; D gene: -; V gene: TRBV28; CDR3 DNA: TGTGCCAGCAGTACGGGGGGCGACTCGAACACTGAAGCTTTCTTT; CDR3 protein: CASSTGGDSNTEAFF
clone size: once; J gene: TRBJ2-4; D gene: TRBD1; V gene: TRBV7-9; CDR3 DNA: TGTGCCAGCAGCCCAGGGGGCGCGACCAAAAACATTCAGTACTTC; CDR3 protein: CASSPGGATKNIQYF
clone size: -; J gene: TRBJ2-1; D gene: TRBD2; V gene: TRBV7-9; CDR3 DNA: TGTGCCAGCAGCCCGAGCGGGGGAGGGTACAATGAGCAGTTCTTC; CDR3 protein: CASSPSGGGYNEQFF
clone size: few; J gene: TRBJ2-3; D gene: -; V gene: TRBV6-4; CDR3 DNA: TGTGCCAGCAGTTCCTCCTGGTCGGGAAGAGATACGCAGTATTTT; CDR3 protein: CASSSSWSGRDTQYF
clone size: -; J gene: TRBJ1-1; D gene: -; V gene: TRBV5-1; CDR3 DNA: TGCGCCAGCAGCTTGGACGGGAAGAACACTGAAGCTTTCTTT; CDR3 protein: CASSLDGKNTEAFF
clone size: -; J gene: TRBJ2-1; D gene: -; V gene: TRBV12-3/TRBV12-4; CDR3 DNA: TGTGCCAGCAGTACCGAAGACGGGAATGAGCAGTTCTTC; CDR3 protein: CASSTEDGNEQFF
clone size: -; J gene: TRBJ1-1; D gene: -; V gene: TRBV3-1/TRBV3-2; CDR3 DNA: TGTGCCAGCAGCAGCCAGGGGATGAACACTGAAGCTTTCTTT; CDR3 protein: CASSSQGMNTEAFF
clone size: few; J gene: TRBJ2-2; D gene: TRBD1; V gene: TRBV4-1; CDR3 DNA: TGCGCCAGCAGCCGGCAACAGGGGGCCGGGGAGCTGTTTTTT; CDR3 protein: CASSRQQGAGELFF
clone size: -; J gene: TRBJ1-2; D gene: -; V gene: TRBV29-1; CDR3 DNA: TGCAGCGTTGGTGGAGGGTGGAGTGGCTACACCTTC; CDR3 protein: CSVGGGWSGYTF
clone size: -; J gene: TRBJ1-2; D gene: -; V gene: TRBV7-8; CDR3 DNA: TGTGCCAGCAGCTTTAAAACGTCCATGGACCCCGAGTTCTTC; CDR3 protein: CASSFKTSMDPEFF
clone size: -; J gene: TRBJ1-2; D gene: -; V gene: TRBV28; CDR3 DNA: TGTGCCAGCAAACCGGGCGGGGCATATGGCTACACCTTC; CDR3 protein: CASKPGGAYGYTF
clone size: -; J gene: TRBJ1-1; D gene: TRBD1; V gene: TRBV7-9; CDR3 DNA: TGTGCCAGCACCGAACAGGGGCTGGGGACTGAAGCTTTCTTT; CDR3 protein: CASTEQGLGTEAFF
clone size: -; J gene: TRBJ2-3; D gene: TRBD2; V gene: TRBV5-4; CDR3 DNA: TGTGCCAGCAGCTTCGGGCCCGCGGGGGCAGATACGCAGTATTTT; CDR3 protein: CASSFGPAGADTQYF
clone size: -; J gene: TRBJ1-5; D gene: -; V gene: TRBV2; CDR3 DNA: TGTGCCAGCAGTGTTGGGCTGGATCAGCCCCAGCATTTT; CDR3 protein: CASSVGLDQPQHF
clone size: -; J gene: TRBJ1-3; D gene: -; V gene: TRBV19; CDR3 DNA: TGTGCCAGTAAAGCTGGATTTGGAAACACCATATATTTT; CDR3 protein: CASKAGFGNTIYF
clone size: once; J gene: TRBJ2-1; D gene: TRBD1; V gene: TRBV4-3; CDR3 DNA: TGCGCCAGCAGCCAAGAGGGGGACAGGGGGCTTAATGAGCAGTTCTTC; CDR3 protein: CASSQEGDRGLNEQFF
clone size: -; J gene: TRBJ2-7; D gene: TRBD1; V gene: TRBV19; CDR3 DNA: TGTGCCAGTAGTATAGAAATATACGCCGGACAGGGCGTCTCCGAGCAGTACTTC; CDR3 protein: CASSIEIYAGQGVSEQYF
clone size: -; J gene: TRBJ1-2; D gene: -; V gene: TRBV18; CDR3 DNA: TGTGCCAGCTCACCACCTGAGACATTCGGCTACACCTTC; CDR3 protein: CASSPPETFGYTF
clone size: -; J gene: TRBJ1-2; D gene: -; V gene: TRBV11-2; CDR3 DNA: TGTGCCAGCAGCCCCGGCGGGGACTATGGCTACACCTTC; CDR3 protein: CASSPGGDYGYTF
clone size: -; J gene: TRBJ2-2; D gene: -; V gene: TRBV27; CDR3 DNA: TGTGCCAGCAGAAACCACGGGGAGATCGGGGAGCTGTTTTTT; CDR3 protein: CASRNHGEIGELFF
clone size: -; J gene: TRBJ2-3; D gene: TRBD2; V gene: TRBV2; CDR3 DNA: TGTGCCAGCGGGGGACTAGCGGGGGTGGATACGCAGTATTTT; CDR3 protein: CASGGLAGVDTQYF
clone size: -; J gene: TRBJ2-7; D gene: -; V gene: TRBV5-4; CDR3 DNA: TGTGCCAGCAGCCCCGGACAGTCCTACGAGCAGTACTTC; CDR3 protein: CASSPGQSYEQYF
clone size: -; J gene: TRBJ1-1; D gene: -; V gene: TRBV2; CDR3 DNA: TGTGCCAGCAGTGTATCCCGGGAGGGCACTGAAGCTTTCTTT; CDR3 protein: CASSVSREGTEAFF
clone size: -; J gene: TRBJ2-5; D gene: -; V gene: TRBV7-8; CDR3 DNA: TGTGCCAGCAGCTTTCGGACCCTGAGGCCCCCACAAGAGACCCAGTACTTC; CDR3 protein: CASSFRTLRPPQETQYF
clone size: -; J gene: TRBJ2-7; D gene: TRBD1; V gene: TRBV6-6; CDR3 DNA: TGTGCCAGTACCATCGGGACAGGTCGGTCCTACGAGCAGTACTTC; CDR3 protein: CASTIGTGRSYEQYF
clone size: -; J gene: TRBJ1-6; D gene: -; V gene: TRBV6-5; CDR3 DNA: TGTGCCAGCAGTTACGGCAGGGGAGATTCACCCCTCCACTTT; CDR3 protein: CASSYGRGDSPLHF
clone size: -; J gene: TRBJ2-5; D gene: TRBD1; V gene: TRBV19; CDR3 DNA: TGTGCCAGTATGGACAGGGGCCGGGAGACCCAGTACTTC; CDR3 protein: CASMDRGRETQYF
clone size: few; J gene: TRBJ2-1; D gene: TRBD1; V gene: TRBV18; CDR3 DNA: TGTGCCAGCTCACCCCGTTCACAGGGGAATGAGCAGTTCTTC; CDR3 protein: CASSPRSQGNEQFF